This note documents a single T cell receptor (beta chain) sequence. The data originate from a study of control samples from healthy donors and cancer patients. The protocol was immunoSEQ multiplex PCR, while the TCRdb copy is restricted to in-frame clones and leaves out a portion. The table has about 180,000 clones, over 85% seen once. The CDR3 length is 14 residues. Germline CDR1 is MGHDK and CDR2 is SYGVNS. V was trimmed by 7 bases and J by 4 bases, leaving 14 bases between them. Sequencing was done on a sample of blood. This TCR was sampled from a man in his thirties or forties in good health. This chain uses TRBV25-1 with TRBJ1-3, with unresolved D. CDR3 nucleotide sequence: TGTGCCAGCAAACAAAGGACGGGCGGAAACACCATATATTTT. Protein sequence: CASKQRTGGNTIYF.